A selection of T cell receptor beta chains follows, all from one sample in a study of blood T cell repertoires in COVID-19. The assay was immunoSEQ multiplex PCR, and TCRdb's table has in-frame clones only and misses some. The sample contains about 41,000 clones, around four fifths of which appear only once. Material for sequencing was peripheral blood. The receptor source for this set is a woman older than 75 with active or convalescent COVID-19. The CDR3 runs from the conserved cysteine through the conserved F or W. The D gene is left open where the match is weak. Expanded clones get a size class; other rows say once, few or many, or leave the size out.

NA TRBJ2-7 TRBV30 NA TGTGCCTGCCATATTCGAGGCTATTCCTACGAGCAGTACTTC CACHIRGYSYEQYF
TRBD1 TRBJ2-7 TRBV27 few TGTGCCAGCAGGTCTGACAGGGTCCACGAGCAGTACTTC CASRSDRVHEQYF
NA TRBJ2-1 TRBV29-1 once TGCAGCGCCGTCGGGTACAATGAGCAGTTCTTC CSAVGYNEQFF
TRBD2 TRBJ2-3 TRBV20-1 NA TGCAGTGCTAGTTCGACCCGACTAGCGGGAACGCAGTATTTT CSASSTRLAGTQYF
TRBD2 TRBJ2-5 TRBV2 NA TGTGCCAGCACTCCGGGACTAGCGGGACCCCAAGAGACCCAGTACTTC CASTPGLAGPQETQYF
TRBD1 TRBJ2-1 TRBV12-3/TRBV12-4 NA TGTGCCAGCAGGACCGGGACAGTCAATGAGCAGTTCTTC CASRTGTVNEQFF
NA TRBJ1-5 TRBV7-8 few TGTGCCAGCAGCTTAGGGAGGGTCGCTCAGCCCCAGCATTTT CASSLGRVAQPQHF
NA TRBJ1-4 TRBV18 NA TGTGCCAGCTCACCAGGGACCGACAGGAAGAATGAAAAACTGTTTTTT CASSPGTDRKNEKLFF
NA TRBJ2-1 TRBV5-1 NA TGCGCCAGCAGCTTGGACAAGCGCGCCTACAATGAGCAGTTCTTC CASSLDKRAYNEQFF
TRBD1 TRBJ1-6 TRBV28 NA TGTGCCAGCAGTACAGGGGGCGATTCACCCCTCCACTTT CASSTGGDSPLHF
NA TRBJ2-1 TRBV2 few TGTGCCAGCGGATTAGCGACGTCCTACAATGAGCAGTTCTTC CASGLATSYNEQFF
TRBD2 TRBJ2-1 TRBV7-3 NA TGTGCCAGCAGCTCCCCGACACTAGCGGGGGGGTCGGAAAGCTCCTACAATGAGCAGTTCTTC CASSSPTLAGGSESSYNEQFF
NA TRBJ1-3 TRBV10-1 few TGCGCCAGCAGTGATGGGACAACCGGGGCTGGAAACACCATATATTTT CASSDGTTGAGNTIYF
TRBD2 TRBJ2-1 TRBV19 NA TGTGCCAGTAGTAACGGGGGCGTGCGAGCGGGGGACGACAATGAGCAGTTCTTC CASSNGGVRAGDDNEQFF
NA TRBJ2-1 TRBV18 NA TGTGCCAGCTCACCGCGAGGATATGAGCAGTTCTTC CASSPRGYEQFF
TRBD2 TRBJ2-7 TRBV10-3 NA TGTGCCATCAGACCTGGACTAGCGGGACCCCACGAGCAGTACTTC CAIRPGLAGPHEQYF
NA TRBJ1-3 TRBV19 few TGTGCCAGTAGTTCCGTGGAGTTCGGGAACACCATATATTTT CASSSVEFGNTIYF
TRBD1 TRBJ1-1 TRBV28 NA TGTGCCAGCAGTTTAGATTTCGCAGGGGGGAGAGCCGAAGCTTTCTTT CASSLDFAGGRAEAFF
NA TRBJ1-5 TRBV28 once TGTGCCAGCAGTTTCCCCAGGCAGCCCCAGCATTTT CASSFPRQPQHF
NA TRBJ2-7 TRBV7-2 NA TGTGCCAGCAGAAGTTCGGCAGGGACCTACGAGCAGTACTTC CASRSSAGTYEQYF
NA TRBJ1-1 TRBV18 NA TGTGCCAGCTCACAGCGGTCGGAGATGAACACTGAAGCTTTCTTT CASSQRSEMNTEAFF
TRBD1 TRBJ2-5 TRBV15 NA TGTGCCACCAGCAGGGGACAGGGGCAAGAGACCCAGTACTTC CATSRGQGQETQYF
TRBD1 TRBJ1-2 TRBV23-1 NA TGCGCCAGCAGTCATTACCGGGACAGGGGCAGCTATGGCTACACCTTC CASSHYRDRGSYGYTF
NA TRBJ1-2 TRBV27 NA TGTGCCAGCAGTCCCTTGACCGGGGGGATCGGCTACACCTTC CASSPLTGGIGYTF
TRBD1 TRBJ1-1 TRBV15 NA TGTGCCACCAGCAGAGAACGGGACAGAAGGAACACTGAAGCTTTCTTT CATSRERDRRNTEAFF
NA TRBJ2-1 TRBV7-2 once TGTGCCAGCAGCACCTACGGGGGTGAGCAGTTCTTC CASSTYGGEQFF
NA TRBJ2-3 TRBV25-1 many TGTGCCAGCAGTGCTATGAATACGCAGTATTTT CASSAMNTQYF
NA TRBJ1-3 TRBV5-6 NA TGTGCCAGCAGCTTTACAGGGTTATCCGGAAACACCATATATTTT CASSFTGLSGNTIYF
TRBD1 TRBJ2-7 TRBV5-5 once TGTGCCAGCAGCCCACATGACAGGGGAGTAGGCGAGCAGTACTTC CASSPHDRGVGEQYF
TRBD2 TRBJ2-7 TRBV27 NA TGTGCCAGCAGTTGGCAGCGGGAGAGATACGAGCAGTACTTC CASSWQRERYEQYF
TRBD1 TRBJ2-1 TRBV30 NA TGTGCCTGGAGCGGGACCAGGGGGTCCTACAATGAGCAGTTCTTC CAWSGTRGSYNEQFF
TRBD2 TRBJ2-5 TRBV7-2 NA TGTGCCAGCAGTCCCCCCGGACTAGCGGTACAAGAGACCCAGTACTTC CASSPPGLAVQETQYF
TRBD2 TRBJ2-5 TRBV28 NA TGTGCCAGCAGTCCTAGCGGGAGTGCTAAGACCCAGTACTTC CASSPSGSAKTQYF
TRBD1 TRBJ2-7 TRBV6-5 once TGTGCCAGCAGTAGGACAGGGAACGAGCAGTACTTC CASSRTGNEQYF
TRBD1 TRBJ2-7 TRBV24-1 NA TGTGCCACCAGTGACCCGGGACAGGGAGACTACGAGCAGTACTTC CATSDPGQGDYEQYF
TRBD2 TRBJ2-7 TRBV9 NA TGTGCCAGCAGCGTAGGACTAGCGGGAGTTAGTCCTGACGAGCAGTACTTC CASSVGLAGVSPDEQYF
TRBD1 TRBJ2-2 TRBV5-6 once TGTGCCAGCAGCTTGGGACAGGGGCTCACCGGGGAGCTGTTTTTT CASSLGQGLTGELFF
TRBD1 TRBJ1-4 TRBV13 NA TGTGCCAGCAGCGCCGGGACAGGGGCGGGTGAAAAACTGTTTTTT CASSAGTGAGEKLFF
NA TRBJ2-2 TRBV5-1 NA TGCGCCAGCAGCTTGGCGACAGGGAACACCGGGGAGCTGTTTTTT CASSLATGNTGELFF
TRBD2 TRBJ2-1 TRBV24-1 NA TGTGCCACCAGTGATATGACTAGCGGGACGGGTGAGCAGTTCTTC CATSDMTSGTGEQFF
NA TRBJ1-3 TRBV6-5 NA TGTGCCAGCACCGAAACAGGATCGAACACCATATATTTT CASTETGSNTIYF
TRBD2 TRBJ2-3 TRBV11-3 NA TGTGCCAGCAGCTTAGACCCGCCTAGCGGACTCGCGGATACGCAGTATTTT CASSLDPPSGLADTQYF
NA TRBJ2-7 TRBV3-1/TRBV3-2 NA TGTGCCAGCAGCCCCCCCGATAGCGAGCAGTACTTC CASSPPDSEQYF
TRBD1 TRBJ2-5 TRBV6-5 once TGTGCCAGCAGATCCGGGACAGGGAACGGAGAGACCCAGTACTTC CASRSGTGNGETQYF
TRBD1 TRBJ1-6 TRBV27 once TGTGCCAGCAGTTTACACGGGACAGGGGGAGATTCACCCCTCCACTTT CASSLHGTGGDSPLHF
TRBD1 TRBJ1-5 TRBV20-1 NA TGCAGTGCTAGGCCGGGACAGTCCCAGCATTTT CSARPGQSQHF
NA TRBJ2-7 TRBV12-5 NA TGTGCTAGTGGTTTAGTGTGGGAGCTATTTTCCTACGAGCAGTACTTC CASGLVWELFSYEQYF
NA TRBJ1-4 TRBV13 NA TGTGCCAGCAGCTTAGGGGCAGGGTTTCGCTCAAAACTGTTTTTT CASSLGAGFRSKLFF
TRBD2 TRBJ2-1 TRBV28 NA TGTGCCAGCAACCTAGCGGGAACTAGGAATGAGCAGTTCTTC CASNLAGTRNEQFF
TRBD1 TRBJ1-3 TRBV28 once TGTGCCAGCAGGACAGGGGACTCTGGAAACACCATATATTTT CASRTGDSGNTIYF
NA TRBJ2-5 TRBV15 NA TGTGCCACCAGCAGAGCTAGCACAGAGACCCAGTACTTC CATSRASTETQYF
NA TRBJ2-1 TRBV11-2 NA TGTGCCAGCAGGATGCAGGGTAATGAGCAGTTCTTC CASRMQGNEQFF
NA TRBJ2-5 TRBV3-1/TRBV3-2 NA TGTGCCAGCAGCCAAGGGCTAGTTATGGGAGAGACCCAGTACTTC CASSQGLVMGETQYF
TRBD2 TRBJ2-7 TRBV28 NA TGTGCCAGCAGTGCGCCCCTGACTAGCGGGAGCTCCTACGAGCAGTACTTC CASSAPLTSGSSYEQYF